The T cell receptor (beta chain) described here comes from a study of cytomegalovirus exposure and HLA in healthy donors. After removal of 7 bases from V and 2 bases from J, the junction contained 8 bases not matched to a gene. This CDR3 is built from 14 residues. CDR1 and CDR2 (germline): SGHDT, YYEEEE. Primers included in the PCR were 60 Vbeta and 13 Jbeta primers. Measured with immunoSEQ multiplex PCR; TCRdb has only the in-frame clones, and not every one. Of about 150,000 clones in the sample, 65% to 85% were seen once. Concerning this clone itself: Its antigen is currently unknown.

General study results and limits: Most subjects had HLA-A and HLA-B alleles reportedly predicted accurately by TCR beta sequences. The Asian-associated ancestry cluster reportedly had fewer N-insertions than the approximately 670-donor mean in a later analysis. Roughly even sequencing depth across donors was the assumption behind the presence/absence analyses. Trimming of TCR beta V- and J-genes showed a link, identified in a later analysis, to a missense DCLRE1C variant.

Sequencing was carried out using PBMCs. This chain connects TRBV5-6 to TRBJ2-7; 8 positions agree with TRBD2. The clonotype originates from a male donor in good health and CMV-seronegative. CDR3 nucleotides: TGTGCCAGCTCCGTGGGGCGGGGGGCCTACGAGCAGTACTTC. This encodes CASSVGRGAYEQYF.